Shown below are 9 T cell receptor beta chains from a single sample sequenced in a study of graft-versus-host responses after intestinal transplantation. The assay was immunoSEQ multiplex PCR, and TCRdb's table has in-frame clones only and misses some. The sample consists of 90,000 to 150,000 clones, around 96% of them appearing once. Which antigens these TCRs recognize remains unknown. This sample comprised unstimulated CD8+ T cells sorted from spleen or lymph node cells, obtained before intestinal transplant. The receptors were sampled from a human donor who received an intestinal transplant.

This chain uses TRBV5-1 with TRBJ2-1, with D possibly matching TRBD1 (6 bases). With 4 bases removed from V and 6 bases from J, the gap between germline ends came to 8 bases. Per germline, CDR1 SGHRS and CDR2 YFSETQ. CDR3 size: 12 residues. In DNA, the CDR3 is TGCGCCAGCAGCGCACAGGGCAATGAGCAGTTCTTC. Its protein is CASSAQGNEQFF.

This chain uses TRBV5-6 with TRBJ2-1; TRBD2 agrees at 7 bases. Germline V gene data show CDR1 as SGHDT and CDR2 as YYEEEE. CDR3 length equals 13 residues. CDR3 in DNA: TGTGCGACACGGCGGGAGTTGTACAATGAGCAGTTCTTC. Translation: CATRRELYNEQFF. Full variable domain (rest looked up from reference TRBV5-6 and TRBJ2-1): DAGVTQSPTHLIKTRGQQVTLRCSPKSGHDTVSWYQQALGQGPQFIFQYYEEEERQRGNFPDRFSGHQFPNYSSELNVNALLLGDSALYLCATRRELYNEQFFGPGTRLTVL.

The chain is built from TRBV28 and TRBJ2-7, with 7 bases identical to TRBD2. V lost 7 bases and J lost 4; bases outside the gene matches: 10. Germline CDR1 is MDHEN and CDR2 is SYDVKM. CDR3 length: 14 amino acids. CDR3 sequence (DNA): TGTGCCAGCACCCAGAGCGGGGTCTGGTACGAGCAGTACTTC. This encodes CASTQSGVWYEQYF.

The genes are TRBV5-6 and TRBJ2-3; D gene ambiguous. Trimming shortened V by 0 bases and J by 2 bases, and 4 bases separated the two germline ends. The germline V gene encodes CDR1 SGHDT and CDR2 YYEEEE. The CDR3 loop spans 13 amino acids. In DNA form, the CDR3 reads TGTGCCAGCAGCTTGGGGATCACAGATACGCAGTATTTT. Encoded protein: CASSLGITDTQYF.

The rearrangement joins TRBV28 to TRBJ1-6; D ambiguous. V dropped 2 bases and J dropped 5 bases, with 7 bases sitting between them. CDR3 length equals 14 residues. Germline loops: CDR1 MDHEN, CDR2 SYDVKM. Here the CDR3 DNA reads TGTGCCAGCAGTTTAATGCGGGATAATTCACCCCTCCACTTT. It yields the protein CASSLMRDNSPLHF.

The chain is built from TRBV7-8 and TRBJ2-5; 7 bases map to TRBD2. The CDR3 length is 15 residues. Germline V gene lookup returns CDR1 SGHVS and CDR2 FQNEAQ. With V trimmed by 1 base and J by 2 bases, 4 bases remained unmatched. The CDR3 nucleotides read TGTGCCAGCAGCTTAGGGGCGGGGGAACAAGAGACCCAGTACTTC. Translating gives CASSLGAGEQETQYF.

The rearrangement joins TRBV6-5 to TRBJ1-6, with D possibly matching TRBD1 (5 bases). This CDR3 region has 14 residues. V shed 5 bases and J shed 11 bases, with 16 bases lying between them. The germline CDR1 and CDR2 sequences are MNHEY and SVGAGI. DNA for the CDR3: TGTGCCAGCAGTGAATCAGGGAACCGTACACCCCTCCACTTT. This codes for CASSESGNRTPLHF.

V and J are TRBV9 and TRBJ2-5; 7 bases align to TRBD2. Germline V CDR1 and CDR2: SGDLS, YYNGEE. V shed 1 base and J 3 bases; nucleotides not matched to a gene: 12. There are 17 residues in the CDR3. CDR3 amino acids: CASSVRPFAGLEETQYF. As DNA, the CDR3 is TGTGCCAGCAGCGTAAGGCCCTTTGCAGGACTAGAAGAGACCCAGTACTTC.

This chain connects TRBV7-2 to TRBJ1-2; 7 bases align to TRBD1. CDR3 length equals 16 residues. After removal of 4 bases from V and 2 bases from J, the junction contained 10 bases not matched to a gene. From germline, CDR1 is SGHTA and CDR2 FQGNSA. CDR3 sequence: CASSSQTATGNYGYTF. DNA of the CDR3: TGTGCCAGCAGCTCCCAGACGGCGACAGGGAACTATGGCTACACCTTC.